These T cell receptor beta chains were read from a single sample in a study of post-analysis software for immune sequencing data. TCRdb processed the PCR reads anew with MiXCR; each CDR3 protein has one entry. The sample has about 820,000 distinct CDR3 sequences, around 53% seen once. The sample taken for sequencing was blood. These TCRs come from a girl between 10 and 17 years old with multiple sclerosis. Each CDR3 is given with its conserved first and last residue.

CDR3aa: CASSFGPGSSSYEQYF; v_gene: TRBV5-1; j_gene: TRBJ2-7
CDR3aa: CASLTSGDVETQYF; v_gene: TRBV7-6; j_gene: -
CDR3aa: CASSPLSGDTDTQYF; v_gene: TRBV5-1; j_gene: TRBJ2-3
CDR3aa: CSITGVSYEQYF; v_gene: TRBV20-1; j_gene: TRBJ2-7
CDR3aa: CASSEGGNTDTQYF; v_gene: TRBV12-3/TRBV12-4; j_gene: TRBJ2-3
CDR3aa: CSARKGQAGETQYF; v_gene: TRBV20-1; j_gene: TRBJ2-5
CDR3aa: CASSKYNYGYTF; v_gene: TRBV21-1; j_gene: TRBJ1-2
CDR3aa: CSVEDHGVNTGELFF; v_gene: TRBV29-1; j_gene: TRBJ2-2
CDR3aa: CASGPGLRRETQYF; v_gene: TRBV12-5; j_gene: -
CDR3aa: CASSLRRWTGGEQPQHF; v_gene: TRBV7-6; j_gene: TRBJ1-5
CDR3aa: CASSQGQTLDTQYF; v_gene: TRBV11-2; j_gene: TRBJ2-3
CDR3aa: CASSWGTSGINEQFF; v_gene: TRBV7-8; j_gene: TRBJ2-1
CDR3aa: CASSLDRVTGANVLTF; v_gene: TRBV11-2; j_gene: TRBJ2-6
CDR3aa: CASSEEGSGANVLTF; v_gene: TRBV25-1; j_gene: TRBJ2-6
CDR3aa: CASSYSIGARGLTTEAFF; v_gene: TRBV6-2/TRBV6-3; j_gene: TRBJ1-1
CDR3aa: CASSQQGASINEQFF; v_gene: TRBV12-3/TRBV12-4; j_gene: TRBJ2-1
CDR3aa: CASSAAEGLAGYEQYF; v_gene: TRBV7-6; j_gene: TRBJ2-7
CDR3aa: CSVDTGAEAFF; v_gene: TRBV29-1; j_gene: TRBJ1-1
CDR3aa: CASSHILGSYNEQFF; v_gene: TRBV7-3; j_gene: TRBJ2-1
CDR3aa: CSARDLSRGGNQPQHF; v_gene: TRBV20-1; j_gene: TRBJ1-5
CDR3aa: CASSSGTSLADTQYF; v_gene: TRBV7-8; j_gene: TRBJ2-3
CDR3aa: CASSLGRLSVSTDTQYF; v_gene: TRBV5-1; j_gene: TRBJ2-3
CDR3aa: CASSLSTSSYHEQYF; v_gene: TRBV7-9; j_gene: -
CDR3aa: CSVAEGANTEAFF; v_gene: TRBV29-1; j_gene: TRBJ1-1
CDR3aa: CASRIGQQNYGYTF; v_gene: TRBV5-1; j_gene: TRBJ1-2
CDR3aa: CSAISGTAKNIQYF; v_gene: TRBV20-1; j_gene: TRBJ2-4
CDR3aa: CASSTKETGLYEQYF; v_gene: TRBV12-3/TRBV12-4; j_gene: TRBJ2-7
CDR3aa: CASSLAGGAGEQFF; v_gene: TRBV12-3/TRBV12-4; j_gene: TRBJ2-1
CDR3aa: CSGGRQQETQYF; v_gene: TRBV29-1; j_gene: TRBJ2-5
CDR3aa: CASTVLGDSVKGYGYTF; v_gene: TRBV28; j_gene: TRBJ1-2
CDR3aa: CASGGGVGYEQYF; v_gene: TRBV7-6; j_gene: TRBJ2-7
CDR3aa: CSARGQKLAKNIQYF; v_gene: TRBV20-1; j_gene: TRBJ2-4
CDR3aa: CASTTREGVGANVLTF; v_gene: TRBV12-3/TRBV12-4; j_gene: TRBJ2-6
CDR3aa: CASSLQRFEQFF; v_gene: TRBV5-1; j_gene: TRBJ2-1
CDR3aa: CASRTGLTYNSPLHF; v_gene: TRBV27; j_gene: TRBJ1-6
CDR3aa: CASSQVLRSGRAAYEQYF; v_gene: TRBV4-1; j_gene: TRBJ2-7
CDR3aa: CASSQELVDTQYF; v_gene: TRBV3-1; j_gene: TRBJ2-3
CDR3aa: CASSQGGTDEQYF; v_gene: TRBV3-1; j_gene: -
CDR3aa: CASRAGNLNTDTQYF; v_gene: TRBV6-1; j_gene: TRBJ2-3
CDR3aa: CSALKDRAGSNQPQHF; v_gene: TRBV20-1; j_gene: TRBJ1-5
CDR3aa: CASSLKRAAYNEQFF; v_gene: TRBV11-2; j_gene: TRBJ2-1
CDR3aa: CSVVVLGGYTF; v_gene: TRBV29-1; j_gene: TRBJ1-2
CDR3aa: CSVEELAPNEQFF; v_gene: TRBV29-1; j_gene: TRBJ2-1
CDR3aa: CATSDTRARQDSYNEQFF; v_gene: TRBV24-1; j_gene: TRBJ2-1
CDR3aa: CASSLGQEIGYGYTF; v_gene: TRBV5-6; j_gene: TRBJ1-2